These T cell receptor beta chains were read from a single sample in a study of radiation and T cells in renal cell carcinoma. Clones were read by immunoSEQ multiplex PCR, and TCRdb kept only the in-frame ones, dropping some. Of approximately 140,000 clones in the sample, roughly 80% are singletons; the top ten hold roughly 25%. The sample here was blood, taken from a patient whose treatment included radiotherapy and nephrectomy. The origin of the receptors is a woman in her forties or fifties with renal cell carcinoma. Each CDR3 is given with its conserved first and last residue. A D gene is named only where the DNA matches it firmly. Some rows mark clone size as missing; the rest say once, few, many or name a class of expanded clone.

clone size	J gene	D gene	CDR3 length	V gene	CDR3 DNA	CDR3 protein
NA	TRBJ1-5	NA	14	TRBV7-9	TGTGCCAGCAGCACTGGAGGGAGTAATCAGCCCCAGCATTTT	CASSTGGSNQPQHF
once	TRBJ1-2	NA	14	TRBV5-1	TGCGCCAGCAGCCCGGAGTCCGGGAACTATGGCTACACCTTC	CASSPESGNYGYTF
NA	TRBJ2-2	NA	13	TRBV18	TGTGCCAGCTCACCATTTTCAGGAAAGGAGCTGTTTTTT	CASSPFSGKELFF
NA	TRBJ2-2	NA	14	TRBV7-9	TGTGCCAGTGGGGAAGACTGGAACACCGGGGAGCTGTTTTTT	CASGEDWNTGELFF
NA	TRBJ1-2	TRBD1	14	TRBV6-1	TGTGCCAGCAGTGAAGGACAGGGGCGGAATGGCTACACCTTC	CASSEGQGRNGYTF
NA	TRBJ2-3	NA	14	TRBV13	TGTGCCAGCAGCAACTTCCAGGAATCAGATACGCAGTATTTT	CASSNFQESDTQYF
few	TRBJ2-2	TRBD1	14	TRBV29-1	TGCAGCGGTTCGTCCGGGACAGGGTCCGGGGAGCTGTTTTTT	CSGSSGTGSGELFF
NA	TRBJ2-5	NA	12	TRBV4-3	TGCGCCAGCAGCCAAGATTTAGGGACCCAGTACTTC	CASSQDLGTQYF
NA	TRBJ2-7	TRBD2	17	TRBV29-1	TGCAGCGTTTCTCTGACTAGCGGGAGGGAGCCCGCCTACGAGCAGTACTTC	CSVSLTSGREPAYEQYF
NA	TRBJ1-4	NA	13	TRBV6-6	TGTGCCAGCAGTTACCGGGGGAATGAAAAACTGTTTTTT	CASSYRGNEKLFF
NA	TRBJ2-3	TRBD2	17	TRBV4-3	TGCGCCAGCAGCCAAGGCCTGATAGCGGGAGTTCCAGATACGCAGTATTTT	CASSQGLIAGVPDTQYF
NA	TRBJ2-5	NA	11	TRBV25-1	TGTGCCAGCAGTGATTGGGAGACCCAGTACTTC	CASSDWETQYF
NA	TRBJ2-2	NA	17	TRBV12-1	TGTGCCAGCAGCCGAAATTTTCTAGCGAACAACACCGGGGAGCTGTTTTTT	CASSRNFLANNTGELFF
few	TRBJ2-7	NA	15	TRBV18	TGTGCCAGCTCACCACCAATTACAGAGGACTACGAGCAGTACTTC	CASSPPITEDYEQYF
NA	TRBJ1-6	NA	15	TRBV11-2	TGTGCCAGCAGCTTAGAGGATTCCTATAATTCACCCCTCCACTTT	CASSLEDSYNSPLHF
NA	TRBJ2-3	NA	16	TRBV7-9	TGTGCCAGCAGCCCCCGTTGGGGAAGAGGTCGAGATACGCAGTATTTT	CASSPRWGRGRDTQYF
NA	TRBJ2-7	NA	13	TRBV9	TGTGCCAGCAGCGTAGGCGGAGAGTACGAGCAGTACTTC	CASSVGGEYEQYF
NA	TRBJ1-5	TRBD1	15	TRBV10-3	TGTGCCATCAGACCGACAGGGCAATCTGGGGAGCCCCAGCATTTT	CAIRPTGQSGEPQHF
NA	TRBJ2-3	NA	12	TRBV6-1	TGTGCCAGCAGTGAACGGGGACCGACGCAGTATTTT	CASSERGPTQYF
NA	TRBJ2-5	NA	15	TRBV7-2	TGTGCCAGCAGCTTAGAGTTGGCAGACCAAGAGACCCAGTACTTC	CASSLELADQETQYF
NA	TRBJ1-1	NA	11	TRBV20-1	TGCAGTGCCCCTAGAAACACTGAAGCTTTCTTT	CSAPRNTEAFF
NA	TRBJ2-7	TRBD2	14	TRBV27	TGTGCCAGCAGGGGACTAGCCCTTACCTACGAGCAGTACTTC	CASRGLALTYEQYF
NA	TRBJ2-1	NA	13	TRBV5-1	TGCGCCAGCAGCTTGGGCCCAAACAATGAGCAGTTCTTC	CASSLGPNNEQFF
NA	TRBJ2-5	NA	15	TRBV7-9	TGTGCCAGCAGCTTAGGAGCAGGGCCGAAGGAGACCCAGTACTTC	CASSLGAGPKETQYF
NA	TRBJ2-7	NA	14	TRBV19	TGTGCCAGTAGTATAAGTCAGTTGAACTACGAGCAGTACTTC	CASSISQLNYEQYF
NA	TRBJ2-6	TRBD1	18	TRBV9	TGTGCCAGCAGCGACCGGGACAGGGGGCCTTCCGGGGCCAACGTCCTGACTTTC	CASSDRDRGPSGANVLTF
once	TRBJ1-2	TRBD1	14	TRBV7-2	TGTGCCAGCAGCCTAAATCAGGGGGCCTATGGCTACACCTTC	CASSLNQGAYGYTF
NA	TRBJ1-1	NA	15	TRBV10-3	TGTGCCATCAGCGGCACAGGGAGGGTGAACACTGAAGCTTTCTTT	CAISGTGRVNTEAFF
NA	TRBJ1-5	NA	15	TRBV6-5	TGTGCCAGCAGTTACGCCTCAGGAGGCCATCAGCCCCAGCATTTT	CASSYASGGHQPQHF
NA	TRBJ1-2	TRBD1	14	TRBV29-1	TGCAGCGTCGCCTCCGGGACAGGGTTGGGCGGCTACACCTTC	CSVASGTGLGGYTF
once	TRBJ1-1	NA	14	TRBV4-3	TGCGCCAGCAGCCAAGGAAGTCGAAACACTGAAGCTTTCTTT	CASSQGSRNTEAFF
NA	TRBJ1-2	NA	14	TRBV6-6	TGTGCCAGCAGGACTGGGGGAGCGAACTATGGCTACACCTTC	CASRTGGANYGYTF
NA	TRBJ2-3	NA	11	TRBV5-1	TGCGCCAGCAGCCCAGACGATACGCAGTATTTT	CASSPDDTQYF
NA	TRBJ2-3	NA	13	TRBV6-5	TGTGCCACCGGACGGGCGGGCGCAGATACGCAGTATTTT	CATGRAGADTQYF
NA	TRBJ2-1	TRBD2	16	TRBV5-1	TGCGCCAGCAGCCGAGAAGCTAGCGGGGAAAACAATGAGCAGTTCTTC	CASSREASGENNEQFF
NA	TRBJ2-3	TRBD2	14	TRBV6-5	TGTGCCAGCAGTACTAGCGGAAACACAGATACGCAGTATTTT	CASSTSGNTDTQYF
NA	TRBJ1-5	NA	15	TRBV4-3	TGCGCCAGCAGCCAAGATTACGGGCTTGGTCAGCCCCAGCATTTT	CASSQDYGLGQPQHF
NA	TRBJ1-2	TRBD1	13	TRBV6-5	TGTGCCAGCAGTTACTTCCGGGACAGCGGCTACACCTTC	CASSYFRDSGYTF
NA	TRBJ1-2	TRBD1	14	TRBV29-1	TGCAGCGTAGACCTCTTGACAGGGATGGATGGCTACACCTTC	CSVDLLTGMDGYTF
NA	TRBJ2-7	NA	13	TRBV5-4	TGTGCCAGCAGCTTGGCAGGGAACAACGAGCAGTACTTC	CASSLAGNNEQYF
NA	TRBJ2-7	NA	14	TRBV9	TGTGCCAGCAGCTTTACCGGAAGAGGCTACGAGCAGTACTTC	CASSFTGRGYEQYF
NA	TRBJ2-7	NA	13	TRBV5-4	TGTGCCACCACGAGGCAGGAAGCCTACGAGCAGTACTTC	CATTRQEAYEQYF
once	TRBJ2-3	TRBD2	15	TRBV7-6	TGTGCCAGCAGCGCGGGACTAGCGGCCACAGATACGCAGTATTTT	CASSAGLAATDTQYF
NA	TRBJ1-1	NA	14	TRBV18	TGTGCCAGCTCACCCTTGCCACCGAGCACTGAAGCTTTCTTT	CASSPLPPSTEAFF
NA	TRBJ1-1	NA	11	TRBV6-5	TGTGCCAGCAGTGGGAACACTGAAGCTTTCTTT	CASSGNTEAFF
few	TRBJ1-1	NA	13	TRBV6-6	TGTGCCAGCAGTTTGTTTAAGGCTGATGAAGCTTTCTTT	CASSLFKADEAFF
NA	TRBJ1-2	NA	13	TRBV27	TGTGCCAGCAGTTTACGGGCAGGGTATGGCTACACCTTC	CASSLRAGYGYTF
NA	TRBJ2-5	NA	13	TRBV2	TGTGCCAGCACCCCAGGTCTCCAAGAGACCCAGTACTTC	CASTPGLQETQYF